This TCR beta chain was obtained from a study of T cells in Graves' hyperthyroidism and ophthalmopathy (dated by TCRdb to between 2017 and 2020). A note on the overall study: Peripheral blood was collected at initial diagnosis, before any treatment. In roughly six Graves' hyperthyroidism patients, the study also compared T-cell repertoires from thyroid tissue with T-cell repertoires from blood. Prospective prediction of ophthalmopathy was tested in an independent validation cohort of about 19 hyperthyroidism patients and 17 patients who later progressed to ophthalmopathy. To identify TCR V-J signatures that set the groups apart, the researchers used a discovery cohort of about a hundred patients, made up of around 40 with Graves' ophthalmopathy and around 58 with stable Graves' hyperthyroidism. The paper describes TCR Vbeta CDR3 sequencing of about 140 peripheral blood samples, made up of 43 ophthalmopathy patients, roughly 72 hyperthyroidism patients and 17 progressor patients. The 100 or so discovery patients were divided at random into training and test sets in a 7:3 ratio. After blood sampling, hyperthyroidism patients were treated with methimazole at a starting dose of 30 mg daily, and ophthalmopathy patients were treated with high-dose intravenous methylprednisolone. Beyond this particular receptor, the publication reports: In validation, the model predicted progression to ophthalmopathy a median of approximately 6.6 months before onset, with about 70% sensitivity and roughly 73% specificity. In cross-validation, a model built on a 13 V-J signature told ophthalmopathy apart from stable hyperthyroidism with approximately 91% sensitivity and approximately 81% specificity, and in testing the same model reached 80%/75%. Sample size was not statistically predetermined, and blinding of investigators to group allocation was not performed. Most expanded thyroid clonotypes (frequency above 0.001) were also detected in blood, a finding suggesting that blood repertoires may reflect thyroid immune responses.

For this clonotype: There is no known antigen for this receptor. No clone much larger than this one lies a single base away; base qualities are absent.

The TCR beta CDR3 regions were amplified from the RNA transcripts. For the first round of RT-PCR on the TCR CDR3, the HTBI primer set was used together with the Qiagen OneStep RT-PCR kit. Libraries were constructed in a second round of multiplex PCR, after which size selection and purification were carried out. Paired-end sequencing of the libraries was performed with 100 bp reads on an Illumina HiSeq2000. The authors' analysis ran thus. SOAPnuke was used to process the raw data, removing reads that contained adapters or uncalled bases, had a mean Phred below 15, or lacked an exact match to the constant primer or identifier. High-quality paired reads were merged with COPE v1.2.5, and unique nucleotide sequences were defined as clonotypes. Clonotypes were aligned to IMGT TRBV, TRBD and TRBJ reference segments using MiTCR v1.1. The analysis was restricted to V-J combinations with a frequency above 0.0001, which together covered 99% to 99.2% of the repertoires. The TCS score was defined as the ratio of F50 (clonal expansion) to E x V (chaos), calculated using BLOSUM62-based TCRdist between CDR3 peptides within each V-J. Welch's t-statistics and random forest reduced around 520 V-J features to 13, which were used in a naive Bayes classifier (R e1071). TCRdb trimmed public reads at Q25 via fastp, called clones via MiXCR and kept in-frame beta chains. CDR3 protein sequences are deduplicated, and each keeps its most common genes and DNA. Here the V and J calls rest on TCRdb's processing, not on the authors' analysis. The sample table shows approximately 410,000 distinct CDR3 sequences, and 12% to 15% are seen once. Together, the top ten hold about 5% of the sample.

A patient counted as having stable Graves' hyperthyroidism if no progression to ophthalmopathy occurred over 18 months of follow-up. The hyperthyroidism patients were between 18 and 65 years old and newly diagnosed, with a disease duration of less than 2 months. The study excluded patients with uncontrolled infections, other autoimmune diseases, pregnancy or lactation. Diagnoses were established on the basis of clinical symptoms, serum thyroxine and TRAb, thyroid ultrasound, and orbital computed tomography. PBMCs were separated from approximately 9.9 ml of fresh peripheral blood using Ficoll-Paque density gradient centrifugation. Total RNA was extracted with Trizol reagent, and quality was checked on an Agilent 2100 Bioanalyzer. From its cysteine to its phenylalanine, the CDR3 spans 15 amino acids. Solely the CDR3 DNA is kept, with 45 bases framed from the first base. V is pared back by 0 bases and J by 1 base, with 13 bases lying between the germline termini. CDR1 and CDR2, per the germline V gene, are SQVTM and ANQGSEA.

The TCR sequence derives from a woman between 18 and 29 years old with Graves' hyperthyroidism. The receptor chain draws on TRBV29-1 and TRBJ2-7, with TRBD1 tentatively as D gene (7 bases match). Sample: blood. For the CDR3, the sequence is CSVEEGRGASYEQYF. The nucleotide sequence reads TGCAGCGTTGAAGAGGGCAGGGGGGCATCCTACGAGCAGTACTTC.